Listed here is a single T cell receptor beta chain. Its binding antigen is unknown. The sample holds no much larger clone one base away, and base qualities are not on file. CDR1 and CDR2 are read off the germline V gene (reference sequence) as SGHKS and YYEKEE. The trim is 0 bases for V and 5 bases for J, with a gap of 5 bases between the germline ends. Measured from the cysteine to the phenylalanine, the CDR3 is 12 residues long. Left in the record is the CDR3 DNA by itself, 36 bases read in frame from the first base. These data originate in a study of blood T cell repertoires in COVID-19 (dated by TCRdb to 2019 to 2021). The study in broad terms: Collaborator samples came from the United States, Italy and Spain and covered acute and convalescent phases of COVID-19. The material from the prospective study consisted of cDNA or gDNA derived from T cells, B-cell-depleted T cells, or PBMCs. The dataset comprised deeply sampled blood TCRbeta repertoires from subjects exposed to, actively infected with, or recovered from COVID-19. The repertoires were made available in a free public database intended to serve as a resource for research on the immune response to SARS-CoV-2. Samples were obtained from the ongoing ImmuneRACE study (first 160 participants) and from some 1,300 subjects provided by 6 global collaborators. A de-identified subject ID, COVID-19 status, age in years and sex were almost always included in the sample metadata. Where available, HLA class I and class II types were obtained from metadata supplied by the sample provider rather than from assay-based typing. Summary of the overall study and its limitations: The quantity of clinical and demographic metadata differed by source and by participant and was supplied without curation.

The immunoSEQ Assay, a bias-controlled multiplex PCR, was used to amplify TCRbeta CDR3 regions from genomic DNA. The paper's processing steps were these. The number of nucleated cells in each sample was estimated by amplification of reference gene primers within the assay. To quantify the absolute abundance of each unique TCRbeta CDR3 rearrangement, sequence reads were collapsed and filtered. Productive Simpson clonality was computed per sample as the square root of Simpson's diversity index over productive rearrangements. As stored in TCRdb, this immuneACCESS dataset retains in-frame rearrangements with V and J assigned. A fraction of the clones does not appear; measured against another copy, unresolved V genes explain less than half of the discrepancy, and the remainder lacks a known reason. V and J calls and clone size are given by that table; D and trimming were obtained from the DNA. The sample table records more than 300,000 clones; about four fifths of these occur just once. Over 4.5% of the sample lies in the top ten.

In the prospective study, participants were roughly 18 to 95 years old, resided in approximately 22 geographic areas of the United States, and were enrolled through a virtual design. Cohort assignment in the prospective study relied on participant-reported clinical history from a screening survey and a study questionnaire. Recovered participants in ImmuneRACE Cohort 3 were defined by two consecutive negative NP/OP PCR tests, clearance by a healthcare professional, or resolution of symptoms. In the prospective study, whole blood, serum and a nasopharyngeal or oropharyngeal swab were collected from each participant by mobile phlebotomists. Prospective study participants could optionally give additional blood draws and questionnaires over a roughly 2-month period. Before DNA extraction, prospective study blood samples were shipped either frozen or at room temperature.

Here the chain combines TRBV5-5 and TRBJ2-5; the D gene is unclear. Sample: PBMCs or T cells enriched from blood (not recorded which). The source is a woman between 45 and 60 years old who had recovered from COVID-19. The sequenced DNA is TGTGCCAGCAGCTTGGACTCGGAGACCCAGTACTTC. This encodes CASSLDSETQYF. Reference TRBV5-5 and TRBJ2-5 proteins supply the regions before and after the CDR3; the full variable domain is: DAGVTQSPTHLIKTRGQQVTLRCSPISGHKSVSWYQQVLGQGPQFIFQYYEKEERGRGNFPDRFSARQFPNYSSELNVNALLLGDSALYLCASSLDSETQYFGPGTRLLVL.